These 24 T cell receptor beta chains were sequenced from one sample in a study of regulatory and conventional T cells in RAG deficiency. Blood CD4+ CD25-low CD127-high conventional T cells supplied the genomic DNA template. Assay: immunoSEQ multiplex PCR; the TCRdb copy retains only in-frame clones and omits some. The repertoire holds 20,000 to 25,000 clones, with around 95% as singletons. These same records also appear under a second study, on regulatory T cells. That source reports: The PCR used 52 TRBV and 13 TRBJ primers.

Sequenced: CD25- CD4+ T cells sorted from blood. The receptors were gathered from a human donor in good health.

The chain links TRBV7-9 to TRBJ1-6; D might be TRBD1 (6 bases). Per the germline V gene, CDR1 is SEHNR and CDR2 is FQNEAQ (reference sequence). V was shortened by 5 bases and J by 7 bases, with 15 bases between the two germline ends. This CDR3 contains 15 residues. The chain's CDR3 is CASSVTGTTNSPLHF. The CDR3 nucleotides are TGTGCCAGCAGCGTAACCGGGACAACCAATTCACCCCTCCACTTT.

V usage is TRBV7-9 and J usage is TRBJ2-1, with TRBD2 matching 8 bases. Germline values: CDR1 SEHNR, CDR2 FQNEAQ (reference sequence). The CDR3 is made up of 13 amino acids. V dropped 10 bases and J dropped 12; count of bases not matched to a gene: 14. CDR3 loop: CATPYSGKDAQFF. In nucleotides, the CDR3 is TGTGCCACCCCTTATAGCGGGAAGGATGCGCAGTTCTTC.

The V and J genes are TRBV9 and TRBJ2-7, with TRBD1 as a possible D gene (5 bases). Per the germline V gene, CDR1 is SGDLS and CDR2 is YYNGEE. This CDR3 has 14 amino acids. Trimming shortened V by 3 bases and J by 0 bases, and 10 bases separated the two germline ends. The DNA of the CDR3 is TGTGCCAGCAGCGGGGGCGTCGGCTCCTACGAGCAGTACTTC. Translating gives CASSGGVGSYEQYF.

The chain joins TRBV19 to TRBJ1-6, with no clear D. Germline V gene sequence: CDR1 LNHDA, CDR2 SQIVND (reference sequence). The length of the CDR3 is 13 residues. With 6 bases removed from V and 7 bases from J, the gap between germline ends came to 10 bases. CDR3 residues: CASSWTLNSPLHF. For the CDR3, the DNA is TGTGCCAGTAGCTGGACTCTGAATTCACCCCTCCACTTT.

This clone has more than one count but fewer than ten. The CDR3 region is CASSLAARETQYF. CDR3 nucleotide sequence: TGTGCCAGCAGCTTAGCGGCCAGAGAGACCCAGTACTTC. The chain has TRBV7-8 and TRBJ2-5; D is unclear. Trimming pared 0 bases from V and 4 bases from J, leaving 6 bases between. The CDR3 covers 13 residues. In germline, CDR1 is SGHVS, CDR2 FQNEAQ.

CDR3 region: CASSPPGTGNYGYTF. CDR3 sequence (DNA): TGCGCCAGCAGCCCGCCCGGGACAGGGAACTATGGCTACACCTTC. The chain employs TRBV4-1 and TRBJ1-2, with 9 bases aligning to TRBD1. Germline CDR1 and CDR2: MGHRA and YSYEKL. The J segment lost 2 bases and the V segment lost 4 bases, leaving 5 bases of the junction unmatched. The CDR3 contains 15 residues.

The V gene is TRBV2, the J gene TRBJ2-2, with D perhaps TRBD2 (7 bases). The V gene lost 1 base and the J gene lost 0 bases, with 9 bases spanning the gap. The CDR3 sequence is 16 residues long. Germline V gene lookup returns CDR1 SNHLY and CDR2 FYNNEI. For the CDR3, the DNA is TGTGCCAGCAGTGAAGGGGGGGGCGCGAACACCGGGGAGCTGTTTTTT. Encoded protein: CASSEGGGANTGELFF.

The rearrangement joins TRBV30 to TRBJ1-1; 11 positions agree with TRBD1. J gave up 4 bases and V 4 bases, and 11 bases lay outside the gene matches. This CDR3 comprises 16 residues. Germline V gene lookup returns CDR1 GTSNPN and CDR2 SVGIG (reference sequence). The CDR3 nucleotides read TGTGCCTGGAACTCCGTTGGACAGGGGGCAGCCACTGAAGCTTTCTTT. Its protein is CAWNSVGQGAATEAFF.

This clone was seen just once. The chain is built from TRBV29-1 and TRBJ2-5; D remains ambiguous. With 4 bases removed from V and 1 base from J, the gap between germline ends came to 7 bases. CDR1 and CDR2 from the germline V gene are SQVTM and ANQGSEA. The CDR3 extends over 12 amino acids. DNA of the CDR3: TGCAGCGTTGTGTCCTCCCAAGAGACCCAGTACTTC. Residues: CSVVSSQETQYF.

The chain joins TRBV5-1 to TRBJ1-5; D remains unclear. Trimming removed 0 bases from V and 5 bases from J, with 15 bases in between. CDR1 is SGHRS and CDR2 is YFSETQ in the germline V gene. CDR3 length: 16 residues. In nucleotides, the CDR3 is TGCGCCAGCAGCTTGGAACCGAATCCGAGTGATCAGCCCCAGCATTTT. Protein product: CASSLEPNPSDQPQHF.

The gene calls are TRBV10-3 and TRBJ1-5; 7 nucleotides match TRBD1. This CDR3 is 15 amino acids long. V lost 4 bases, J lost 0 bases, and 3 bases stayed unmatched. Germline CDR1 reads ENHRY; CDR2 reads SYGVKD. The CDR3 sequence is CAISGDSNSNQPQHF. The DNA of the CDR3 is TGTGCCATCAGTGGGGACAGCAATAGCAATCAGCCCCAGCATTTT.

The rearrangement links TRBV7-2 to TRBJ1-5; 7 bases map to TRBD1. Trimming cost V 1 base and J 0 bases; bases outside gene matches: 12. This CDR3 has 19 amino acids. The V gene's germline CDR1 is SGHTA and CDR2 FQGNSA. The CDR3 coding sequence is TGTGCCAGCAGCTTAGGGTCGGGCAGGGGGAGTTTTAGCAATCAGCCCCAGCATTTT. As protein: CASSLGSGRGSFSNQPQHF.

The chain is built from TRBV7-9 and TRBJ1-2; tentative D call: TRBD1 (5 bases). Germline V gene data show CDR1 as SEHNR and CDR2 as FQNEAQ (reference sequence). CDR3 length equals 13 residues. With 1 base removed from V and 7 bases from J, the gap between germline ends came to 10 bases. The DNA of the CDR3 is TGTGCCAGCAGCTTAGAGACAGCTTCTGGCTACACCTTC. The encoded protein is CASSLETASGYTF.

This chain uses TRBV11-2 with TRBJ1-4, with 10 bases fitting TRBD1. V dropped 6 bases and J dropped 7; count of bases not matched to a gene: 5. Germline loops: CDR1 SGHAT, CDR2 FQNNGV. This CDR3 comprises 14 residues. CDR3 protein: CASSFGTGVEKLFF. CDR3 nucleotides: TGTGCCAGCAGTTTCGGGACAGGGGTTGAAAAACTGTTTTTT.

This chain connects TRBV7-8 to TRBJ2-1; the match to TRBD2 covers 10 bases. V dropped 0 bases and J dropped 4; count of bases not matched to a gene: 6. The CDR3 totals 17 residues. Germline lookup yields CDR1 SGHVS and CDR2 FQNEAQ. CDR3 sequence (DNA): TGTGCCAGCAGCTTAGCTCGGTCAGCGGGGGGGTACAATGAGCAGTTCTTC. Translated, it gives CASSLARSAGGYNEQFF.

J is TRBJ2-3 and V is TRBV2, with D possibly being TRBD1 (6 bases). V was cut by 5 bases and J by 4 bases, with 10 bases left in between. The germline gives CDR1 SNHLY, CDR2 FYNNEI. The CDR3 is 13 amino acids. The CDR3 region is CASSLDSPDTQYF. The CDR3 bases are TGTGCCAGCAGTCTGGACAGCCCAGATACGCAGTATTTT.

This chain joins TRBV7-2 and TRBJ2-7; D gene ambiguous. Germline loops: CDR1 SGHTA, CDR2 FQGNSA. The CDR3 has 12 residues. V was clipped by 2 bases and J by 3 bases, with 5 bases between them. The CDR3 spells CASSLTFYEQYF. The CDR3 nucleotides are TGTGCCAGCAGCTTAACATTCTACGAGCAGTACTTC.

The chain carries TRBV6-5 and TRBJ1-2, with TRBD1 as a possible D gene (6 bases). Germline V lookup: CDR1 MNHEY, CDR2 SVGAGI. The CDR3 totals 14 residues. The V end lost 0 bases, the J end lost 4 bases, and 9 bases lay between the germline ends. The CDR3 sequence: CASSYSQGIYGYTF. In nucleotides, the CDR3 is TGTGCCAGCAGTTACTCGCAGGGGATCTATGGCTACACCTTC.

In DNA form, the CDR3 reads TGCAGCGTTGTCTATCCCCACTATGGCTACACCTTC. Translated, it gives CSVVYPHYGYTF. V usage is TRBV29-1 and J usage is TRBJ1-2, with no clear D. This CDR3 comprises 12 residues. CDR1 and CDR2 from the germline V gene are SQVTM and ANQGSEA. The germline V and J ends were trimmed by 4 bases and 3 bases, with 9 bases remaining between them.

The V gene is TRBV9, the J gene TRBJ1-3; maybe TRBD1 (6 bases). V was cut by 4 bases and J by 3 bases, with 11 bases left in between. From germline, CDR1 is SGDLS and CDR2 YYNGEE. The CDR3 loop spans 14 amino acids. The CDR3 DNA is TGTGCCAGCAGCCGACAGGAGATTGGAAACACCATATATTTT. As protein: CASSRQEIGNTIYF.

This clone was recorded once. This chain joins TRBV30 and TRBJ1-2; D is undetermined. The CDR3 runs to 11 residues. V lost 2 bases and J lost 3, with 4 bases in between. Looked up from germline, CDR1 is GTSNPN and CDR2 is SVGIG (reference sequence). The CDR3 nucleotides read TGTGCCTGGAGTCATCACTATGGCTACACCTTC. Amino acids: CAWSHHYGYTF.

The chain uses TRBV5-8 and TRBJ1-4; TRBD1 matches at 8 bases. Germline-derived CDR1 and CDR2 are SGHTS and YDEGEE. The junction had 13 bases not matched to a gene; V was cut back by 5 bases and J by 4 bases. The CDR3 is 17 residues long. The CDR3 loop is CASRPGQGANLNEKLFF. For the CDR3, the DNA is TGTGCCAGCAGGCCGGGCCAGGGGGCCAACCTTAATGAAAAACTGTTTTTT.

V and J are TRBV7-3 and TRBJ2-1; D unresolved. Germline CDR1 and CDR2: SGHTA and FQGTGA. The CDR3 consists of 13 residues. Trimming took 1 base from V and 6 from J, leaving 7 bases between them. DNA for the CDR3: TGTGCCAGCAGCTTAAGGCCGTTCAATGAGCAGTTCTTC. This translates into CASSLRPFNEQFF.

This chain connects TRBV5-1 to TRBJ2-1, with D possibly TRBD1 on 5 matching bases. The germline V and J ends were trimmed by 4 bases and 5 bases, with 16 bases remaining between them. Per the germline V gene, CDR1 is SGHRS and CDR2 is YFSETQ. This CDR3 region has 15 residues. The CDR3 DNA reads as TGCGCCAGCAGCAGAATAATAACAGGCAACAATGAGCAGTTCTTC. Protein: CASSRIITGNNEQFF.